This T cell receptor (beta chain) stems from a study of cytomegalovirus exposure and HLA in healthy donors. Researchers ran the PCR with 60 Vbeta and 13 Jbeta primers. Profiled with immunoSEQ multiplex PCR; TCRdb holds only in-frame clones, not every one. The repertoire holds 150,000 to 200,000 clones, with 65% to 90% as singletons. V was pared by 1 base and J by 7 bases, with 14 bases between. CDR1 is SQVTM and CDR2 is ANQGSEA in the germline V gene. The CDR3 loop spans 14 amino acids. Points from the study as a whole: Presence/absence analyses assumed roughly uniform sequencing depth across donors.

This clone was seen only a few times. Its matching antigen is unknown. This TCR was sampled from a woman under 30 in good health and CMV-seronegative. The V and J genes are TRBV29-1 and TRBJ2-1; the D gene is possibly TRBD1 (7 bases). Source material: PBMCs. The DNA for the CDR3 is TGCAGCGTTGAAGGCCAGGGGGAGGAAAATGAGCAGTTCTTC. This encodes CSVEGQGEENEQFF.